This section outlines one T cell receptor (beta chain) sequence together with its context. Antigen unknown. This sample stems from a study of monozygotic twins with inflammatory bowel disease. Study results and caveats: In these data, no single strong IBD-associated signal or clonotype received support.

Template-switch reactions added UMIs with a 6-nucleotide sample barcode. Two nested PCRs, roughly 17 and 9 cycles, amplified TCRalpha and TCRbeta cDNA. Following a re-call of the 5' RACE reads, TCRdb has one entry per CDR3 protein and lacks DNA. This sample contains 300,000 to 350,000 distinct CDR3 sequences. CDR3 size: 16 residues. Per germline, CDR1 DFQATT and CDR2 SNEGSKA (reference sequence). The origin of this receptor is a human donor with ulcerative colitis or Crohn's disease, or a healthy co-twin of an affected twin (not recorded which). The chain has TRBV20-1 and TRBJ1-5. The sequenced sample was blood. CDR3 in amino acids: CSARDRGGSRNQPQHF.